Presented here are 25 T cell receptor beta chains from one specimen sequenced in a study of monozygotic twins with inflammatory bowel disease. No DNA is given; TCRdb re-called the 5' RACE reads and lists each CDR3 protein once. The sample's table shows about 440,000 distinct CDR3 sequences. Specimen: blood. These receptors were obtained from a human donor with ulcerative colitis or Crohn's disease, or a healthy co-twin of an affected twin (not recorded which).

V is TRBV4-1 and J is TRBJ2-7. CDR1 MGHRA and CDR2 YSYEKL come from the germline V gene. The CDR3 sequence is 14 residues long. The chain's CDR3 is CASSPGPASDEQYF.

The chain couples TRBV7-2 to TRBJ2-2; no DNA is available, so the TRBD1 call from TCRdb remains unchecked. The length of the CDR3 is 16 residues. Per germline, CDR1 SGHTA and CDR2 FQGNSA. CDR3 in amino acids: CASSPEPGGNTGELFF.

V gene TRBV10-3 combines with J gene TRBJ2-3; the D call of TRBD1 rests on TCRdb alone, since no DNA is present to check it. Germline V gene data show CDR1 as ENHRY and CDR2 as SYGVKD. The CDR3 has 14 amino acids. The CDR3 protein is CAISEGTGSDTQYF.

The CDR3 region is CATSDRQSRDREYEQYF. The rearrangement joins TRBV24-1 to TRBJ2-7; no DNA is available, so the TRBD1 call from TCRdb remains unchecked. CDR1 and CDR2 (germline): KGHDR, SFDVKD. The CDR3 has 17 amino acids.

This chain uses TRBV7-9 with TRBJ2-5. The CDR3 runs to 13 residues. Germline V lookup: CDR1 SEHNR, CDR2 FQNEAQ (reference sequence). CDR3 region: CASSDRFEETQYF.

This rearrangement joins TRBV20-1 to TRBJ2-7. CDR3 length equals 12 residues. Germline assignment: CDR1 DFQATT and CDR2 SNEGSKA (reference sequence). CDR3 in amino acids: CSAAGTPYEQYF.

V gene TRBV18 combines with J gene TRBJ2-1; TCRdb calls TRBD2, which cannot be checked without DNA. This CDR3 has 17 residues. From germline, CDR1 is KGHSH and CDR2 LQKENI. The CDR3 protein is CASSPGLAGVPQNEQFF. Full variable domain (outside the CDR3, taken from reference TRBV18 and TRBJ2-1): NAGVMQNPRHLVRRRGQEARLRCSPMKGHSHVYWYRQLPEEGLKFMVYLQKENIIDESGMPKERFSAEFPKEGPSILRIQQVVRGDSAAYFCASSPGLAGVPQNEQFFGPGTRLTVL.

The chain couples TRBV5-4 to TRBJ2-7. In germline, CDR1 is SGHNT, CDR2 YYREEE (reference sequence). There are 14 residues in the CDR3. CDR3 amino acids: CASSYGQASYEQYF.

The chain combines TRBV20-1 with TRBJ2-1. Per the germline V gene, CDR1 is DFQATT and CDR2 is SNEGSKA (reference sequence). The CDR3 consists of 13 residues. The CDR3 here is CSDSGTSYNEQFF.

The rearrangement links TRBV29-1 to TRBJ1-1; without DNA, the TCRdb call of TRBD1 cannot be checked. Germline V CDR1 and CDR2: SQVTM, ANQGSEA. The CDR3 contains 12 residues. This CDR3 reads CSVGAVGGEAFF.

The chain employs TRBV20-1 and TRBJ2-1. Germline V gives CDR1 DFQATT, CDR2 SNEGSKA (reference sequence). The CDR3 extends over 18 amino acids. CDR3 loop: CSARPQRTPNHTYNEQFF.

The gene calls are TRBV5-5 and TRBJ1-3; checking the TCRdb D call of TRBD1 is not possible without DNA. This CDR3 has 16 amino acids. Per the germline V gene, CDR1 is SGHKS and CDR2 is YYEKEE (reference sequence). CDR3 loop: CASSLTEQGRGNTIYF.

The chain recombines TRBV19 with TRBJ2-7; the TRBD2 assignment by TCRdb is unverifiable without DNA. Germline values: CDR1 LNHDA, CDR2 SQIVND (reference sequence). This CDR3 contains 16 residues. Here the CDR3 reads CASSPLRGLAGYEQYF. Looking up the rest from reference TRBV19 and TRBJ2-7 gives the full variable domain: DGGITQSPKYLFRKEGQNVTLSCEQNLNHDAMYWYRQDPGQGLRLIYYSQIVNDFQKGDIAEGYSVSREKKESFPLTVTSAQKNPTAFYLCASSPLRGLAGYEQYFGPGTRLTVT.

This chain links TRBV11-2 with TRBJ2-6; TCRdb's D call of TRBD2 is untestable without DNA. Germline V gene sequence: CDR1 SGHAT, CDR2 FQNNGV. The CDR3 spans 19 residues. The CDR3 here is CASSLNEGAGPSGANVLTF.

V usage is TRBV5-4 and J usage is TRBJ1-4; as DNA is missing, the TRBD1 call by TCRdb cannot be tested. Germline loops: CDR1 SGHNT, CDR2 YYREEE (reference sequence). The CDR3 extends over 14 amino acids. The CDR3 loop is CASSLTTGDEKLFF.

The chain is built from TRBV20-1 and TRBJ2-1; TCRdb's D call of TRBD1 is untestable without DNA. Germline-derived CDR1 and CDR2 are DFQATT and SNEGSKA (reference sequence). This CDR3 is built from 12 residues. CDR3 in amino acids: CSATRDYNEQFF.

The CDR3: CASSDFGGINTEAFF. The rearrangement links TRBV6-1 to TRBJ1-1; TCRdb picks TRBD1, but there is no DNA to check that call. CDR1 MNHNS and CDR2 SASEGT come from the germline V gene. The CDR3 is 15 amino acids.

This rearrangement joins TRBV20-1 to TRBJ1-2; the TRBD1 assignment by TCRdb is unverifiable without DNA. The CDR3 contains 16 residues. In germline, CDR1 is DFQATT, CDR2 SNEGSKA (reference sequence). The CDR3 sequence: CSARAGAPSSFYGYTF.

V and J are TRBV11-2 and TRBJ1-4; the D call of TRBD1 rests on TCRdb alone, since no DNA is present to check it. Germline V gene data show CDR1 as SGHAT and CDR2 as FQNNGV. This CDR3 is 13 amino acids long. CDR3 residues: CASSPGTVEKLFF.

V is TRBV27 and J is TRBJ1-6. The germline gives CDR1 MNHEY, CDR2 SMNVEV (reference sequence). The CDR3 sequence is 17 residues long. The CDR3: CASSLSARAGAQSPLHF.

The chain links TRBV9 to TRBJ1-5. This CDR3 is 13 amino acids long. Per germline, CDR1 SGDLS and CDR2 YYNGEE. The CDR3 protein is CASSVTSKAPQHF. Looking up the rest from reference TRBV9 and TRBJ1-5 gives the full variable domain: DSGVTQTPKHLITATGQRVTLRCSPRSGDLSVYWYQQSLDQGLQFLIQYYNGEERAKGNILERFSAQQFPDLHSELNLSSLELGDSALYFCASSVTSKAPQHFGDGTRLSIL.

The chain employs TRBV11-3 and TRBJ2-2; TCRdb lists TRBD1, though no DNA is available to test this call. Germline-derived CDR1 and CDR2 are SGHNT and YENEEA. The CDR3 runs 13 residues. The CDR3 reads CASSLFRAGELFF.

The chain's CDR3 is CASSPTGQGIADYGYTF. This chain connects TRBV18 to TRBJ1-2; TCRdb's D gene call, TRBD1, goes unchecked for lack of DNA. The CDR3 contains 17 residues. The germline gives CDR1 KGHSH, CDR2 LQKENI. The full variable domain, its missing parts supplied by reference TRBV18 and TRBJ1-2, is NAGVMQNPRHLVRRRGQEARLRCSPMKGHSHVYWYRQLPEEGLKFMVYLQKENIIDESGMPKERFSAEFPKEGPSILRIQQVVRGDSAAYFCASSPTGQGIADYGYTFGSGTRLTVV.

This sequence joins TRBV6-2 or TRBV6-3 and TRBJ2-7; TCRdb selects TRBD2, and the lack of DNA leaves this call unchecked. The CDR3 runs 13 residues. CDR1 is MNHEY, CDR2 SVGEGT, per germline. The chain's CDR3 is CATRGAKTYEQYF.

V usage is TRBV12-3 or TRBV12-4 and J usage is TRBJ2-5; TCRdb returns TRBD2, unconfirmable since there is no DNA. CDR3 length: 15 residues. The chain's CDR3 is CASTETGLEGRTQYF.